The clone carrying this T cell receptor (beta chain) has a count of ten or more. These data are taken from a study of T cells in Graves' hyperthyroidism and ophthalmopathy. Template material for amplifying TCR beta CDR3 regions consisted of RNA transcripts. The TCR CDR3 first-round RT-PCR relied on the HTBI primer set. TCRdb re-derived calls from the multiplex PCR reads in MiXCR, one entry per CDR3 protein. The sample shows a few hundred thousand distinct CDR3 sequences, about half of them seen only once. Sequencing was carried out using peripheral blood or thyroid tissue (not recorded which). This TCR came from an adult woman with Graves' disease, either hyperthyroidism or ophthalmopathy (not recorded which).

The CDR3 region has the DNA TGTGCCAGCAGACTGAGGCAAAGGTGGGATCAGCCCCAGCATTTT. It translates to CASRLRQRWDQPQHF. The chain has TRBV28 and TRBJ1-5; D gene unclear. The length of the CDR3 is 15 residues. V dropped 6 bases and J dropped 5 bases, with 17 bases sitting between them. Germline V gene sequence: CDR1 MDHEN, CDR2 SYDVKM.